This entry features one T cell receptor (beta chain) sequence. This CDR3 has 15 residues. The sample comes from a study of cytomegalovirus exposure and HLA in healthy donors. PCR employed 60 Vbeta and 13 Jbeta primers. Assay: immunoSEQ multiplex PCR; the TCRdb copy retains only in-frame clones and omits some. The sample has approximately 120,000 clones; about 74% are singletons. The chain couples TRBV21-1 to TRBJ1-2; the table gives TRBD1 as D, unverified against the DNA. TRBV21-1 is assigned pseudogene status. This receptor was obtained from a woman aged 45 to 65 in good health and CMV-seropositive. Sequences were obtained from PBMCs. The CDR3 is CASSKAAQGNYGYTF. The CDR3 region has the DNA TGTGCCAGCAGCAAAGCTGCACAGGGCAACTATGGCTACACCTTC.